The present T cell receptor beta chain was sequenced within a study of response to subunit inactivated influenza vaccine. Study-wide results and caveats: The authors put forward the suggestion that each seasonal influenza vaccination may bring in only a limited number of new T cells.

This clonotype showed up just a few times. Its cognate antigen is unknown. TCRdb itself ran the RT-PCR reads through MiXCR, one entry per CDR3 protein. In the table there are about 520,000 distinct CDR3 sequences, roughly 7.9% of which are singletons. Germline assignment: CDR1 MNHEY and CDR2 SMNVEV (reference sequence). The CDR3 has 15 amino acids. Between the trimmed V and J ends, which lost 0 bases and 0 bases, there was a span of 9 bases. This rearrangement joins TRBV27 to TRBJ2-7; no reliable D call. The material sequenced was PBMCs from blood, taken approximately 25 months after vaccination. This clonotype was sampled from a man aged 45 to 70 who received an inactivated influenza vaccine. The CDR3 DNA reads TGTGCCAGCAGTTTATCTGGTGATAGCTCCTACGAGCAGTACTTC. This translates into CASSLSGDSSYEQYF.